A single sample is the source of the 17 T cell receptor beta chains below, sequenced in a study of blood T cells in healthy people across ages. Primed by a sample-barcoded 5' primer and a J-beta primer mix, a second PCR proceeded for about 7 to 12 cycles. TCRdb passed the 5' RACE reads through MiXCR, listing each CDR3 protein once. The sample carries some 730,000 distinct CDR3 sequences, 20% to 25% recorded once. The sequenced sample was blood. The receptors shown here come from a man between 65 and 85 years old in good health.

There are a few counts of this clonotype. CDR3: CASSPPGQGDTNTEAFF. CDR3 in DNA: TGTGCCAGCAGCCCTCCGGGACAGGGAGATACGAACACTGAAGCTTTCTTT. V usage is TRBV7-9 and J usage is TRBJ1-1; the match to TRBD1 covers 9 bases. The CDR3 is 17 residues long. The germline CDR1 and CDR2 sequences are SEHNR and FQNEAQ (reference sequence). V shed 5 bases, J shed 1 base, and the junction held 11 bases outside the gene matches. Full variable domain (remainder filled in from reference TRBV7-9 and TRBJ1-1): DTGVSQNPRHKITKRGQNVTFRCDPISEHNRLYWYRQTLGQGPEFLTYFQNEAQLEKSRLLSDRFSAERPKGSFSTLEIQRTEQGDSAMYLCASSPPGQGDTNTEAFFGQGTRLTVV.

This rearrangement joins TRBV4-3 to TRBJ2-1, with D hard to call. CDR3 length equals 17 residues. Per germline, CDR1 LGHNA and CDR2 YSLEER. Trimming removed 0 bases at V and 0 bases at J, with 12 bases between. CDR3 bases: TGCGCCAGCAGCCAAGAGCAGCGCCGATACTCCTACAATGAGCAGTTCTTC. Amino acids: CASSQEQRRYSYNEQFF.

V is TRBV2 and J is TRBJ2-2, with a weak D call TRBD2 (6 bases). Per germline, CDR1 SNHLY and CDR2 FYNNEI. The CDR3 loop spans 15 amino acids. Trimming left V 6 bases short and J 5 bases short, with 16 bases between. CDR3 in amino acids: CASSPASGRTGELFF. The CDR3 DNA follows: TGTGCCAGCAGCCCAGCCTCGGGGAGGACCGGGGAGCTGTTTTTT.

This clonotype was seen a few times. The V call is TRBV6-2 or TRBV6-3, the J call TRBJ2-5; possible D gene TRBD1, 5 bases. The end of the DNA aligns better with TRBJ2-7, so the J call may be wrong. CDR3 length: 11 residues. CDR1 is MNHEY and CDR2 is SVGEGT in the germline V gene. CDR3 in amino acids: CASGTGYEQYF. The CDR3 DNA follows: TGTGCCAGCGGAACAGGCTACGAGCAGTACTTC.

A remark on this clonotype: A junction boundary mismatches the germline segment, possibly from a read error. The chain is built from TRBV12-3 or TRBV12-4 and TRBJ1-1, with D possibly being TRBD1 (6 bases). The CDR3 has 16 residues. The CDR3 sequence is CASSSAGGGRDTGAFF. DNA of the CDR3: TGTGCCAGCAGTTCCGCCGGGGGCGGTAGGGACACTGGAGCTTTCTTT.

The table lists this clonotype with a few counts. CDR3 protein: CASSPRQTQETQYF. CDR3 DNA: TGTGCCAGCTCACCCCGACAGACTCAAGAGACCCAGTACTTC. The V gene is TRBV18, the J gene TRBJ2-5, with D perhaps matching TRBD1 (5 bases). Germline V gives CDR1 KGHSH, CDR2 LQKENI. V dropped 3 bases and J dropped 2 bases, with 10 bases sitting between them. This CDR3 is built from 14 residues. Complete variable domain (other parts from reference TRBV18 and TRBJ2-5): NAGVMQNPRHLVRRRGQEARLRCSPMKGHSHVYWYRQLPEEGLKFMVYLQKENIIDESGMPKERFSAEFPKEGPSILRIQQVVRGDSAAYFCASSPRQTQETQYFGPGTRLLVL.

The V call is TRBV5-1, the J call TRBJ1-3; D unresolved. This CDR3 spans 16 amino acids. Germline assignment: CDR1 SGHRS and CDR2 YFSETQ. Trimming left V 0 bases short and J 0 bases short, with 10 bases between. CDR3 sequence reads: CASSLALGSSGNTIYF. The CDR3 bases are TGCGCCAGCAGCTTGGCTTTGGGGAGCTCTGGAAACACCATATATTTT.

In this sample, this clonotype turned up a few times. The V gene is TRBV5-1, the J gene TRBJ2-2; 8 bases are a match to TRBD1. After removal of 5 bases from V and 5 bases from J, the junction contained 8 bases not matched to a gene. The CDR3 contains 15 residues. Germline loops: CDR1 SGHRS, CDR2 YFSETQ. Here the CDR3 reads CASRTGDRRTGELFF. The CDR3 DNA sequence: TGCGCCAGCAGGACAGGGGACAGAAGGACCGGGGAGCTGTTTTTT.

The table lists this clonotype with a few counts. CDR3 coding DNA: TGCAGTGCTCAGAGAGACCAGGTCCTTGGCACAGATACGCAGTATTTT. It is translated as CSAQRDQVLGTDTQYF. The chain is built from TRBV20-1 and TRBJ2-3; D not certain. This CDR3 has 16 amino acids. Germline V lookup: CDR1 DFQATT, CDR2 SNEGSKA (reference sequence). Trimming took 5 bases from V and 1 from J, leaving 19 bases between them.

A few counts support this clonotype. CDR3 nucleotides: TGTGCCAGCAGCCAAGATGGGGGCCCATCTAACTATGGCTACACCTTC. Translation: CASSQDGGPSNYGYTF. The rearrangement links TRBV14 to TRBJ1-2; D may be TRBD1 (6 bases). V lost 0 bases and J 0 bases, leaving 11 bases between the germline ends. The CDR3 sequence is 16 residues long. Germline-derived CDR1 and CDR2 are SGHDN and FVKESK.

The V gene is TRBV6-6, the J gene TRBJ1-2; no firm D call. V lost 7 bases to trimming and J lost 2 bases, with 17 bases between them. Germline V CDR1 and CDR2: MNHNY, SVGAGI (reference sequence). CDR3 length: 15 amino acids. The CDR3 DNA sequence: TGTGCCAGCAACGACCCAACCGGGAACAACTATGGCTACACCTTC. Translation gives CASNDPTGNNYGYTF.

This clonotype was seen only a few times. The chain employs TRBV20-1 and TRBJ1-2; 9 nucleotides agree with TRBD1. The germline V gene has CDR1 DFQATT and CDR2 SNEGSKA (reference sequence). The CDR3 totals 12 residues. V lost 3 bases to trimming and J lost 8 bases; unmatched junction nucleotides: 4. The CDR3 region is CSASVTGGGYTF. The CDR3 DNA reads TGCAGTGCTAGCGTTACAGGGGGCGGCTACACCTTC.

This clonotype occurred many times. V gene TRBV12-3 or TRBV12-4 combines with J gene TRBJ1-4; tentatively, D is TRBD1 (6 bases). V was cut by 6 bases and J by 4 bases, with 15 bases left in between. The CDR3 totals 15 residues. DNA of the CDR3: TGTGCCAGCAGCTCCCCACAGGGCATTAATGAAAAACTGTTTTTT. It translates to CASSSPQGINEKLFF.

The chain couples TRBV9 to TRBJ2-1; D is undetermined. The J call is uncertain, as TRBJ2-7 better fits the DNA end. Looked up from germline, CDR1 is SGDLS and CDR2 is YYNGEE. The length of the CDR3 is 13 residues. CDR3 loop: CASSTRSSYEQYF. DNA of the CDR3: TGTGCCAGCAGCACGCGAAGTTCCTACGAGCAGTACTTC.

This clonotype was picked up many times. The V gene is TRBV30, the J gene TRBJ1-1; no clear D. The CDR3 runs 14 residues. The V gene lost 0 bases and the J gene lost 1 base, with 9 bases spanning the gap. Germline CDR1 GTSNPN, CDR2 SVGIG (reference sequence). In nucleotides, the CDR3 is TGTGCCTGGAGTGTACAAGGTCCGAACACTGAAGCTTTCTTT. This codes for CAWSVQGPNTEAFF. The full variable domain, rest sourced from reference TRBV30 and TRBJ1-1, is SQTIHQWPATLVQPVGSPLSLECTVEGTSNPNLYWYRQAAGRGLQLLFYSVGIGQISSEVPQNLSASRPQDRQFILSSKKLLLSDSGFYLCAWSVQGPNTEAFFGQGTRLTVV.

This clonotype was seen at least ten times. V gene TRBV12-3 or TRBV12-4 combines with J gene TRBJ2-7; 11 bases line up with TRBD2. This CDR3 is 16 amino acids long. J was trimmed by 6 bases and V by 2 bases; bases with no gene match: 9. The CDR3: CASSLFNSGGAGEQYF. In DNA, the CDR3 is TGTGCCAGCAGTTTATTTAATAGCGGGGGGGCTGGCGAGCAGTACTTC.

About this clonotype: Likely a read error: the CDR3 ends without its conserved phenylalanine or tryptophan. V gene TRBV11-3 combines with J gene TRBJ2-1; TRBD1 or TRBD2 may be the D gene (5 bases each). CDR1 SGHNT and CDR2 YENEEA come from the germline V gene. V lost 4 bases, J lost 2 bases, and 12 bases lay in between. This CDR3 contains 15 residues. CDR3 sequence: CASSSLRDAYNEQFL. The CDR3 region has the DNA TGTGCCAGCAGCTCCCTTAGGGACGCCTACAATGAGCAGTTCCTC.